The present T cell receptor beta chain was sequenced within a study of monozygotic twins with inflammatory bowel disease. CDR1 is KGHSH and CDR2 is LQKENI in the germline V gene. This CDR3 region has 14 residues. With respect to this clonotype: Its antigen is not known.

Study-level findings and limits: Heterogeneous immunosuppressive treatment regimens may have introduced variability into patient repertoires.

One entry per CDR3 protein, without DNA, is what TCRdb gives after re-calling the 5' RACE reads. The sample holds approximately 400,000 distinct CDR3 sequences. This sequence was found in a human donor with ulcerative colitis or Crohn's disease, or a healthy co-twin of an affected twin (not recorded which). The chain combines TRBV18 with TRBJ1-5. Sequenced input: blood. The CDR3 reads CASSPYGPDQPQHF. Supplemented by reference TRBV18 and TRBJ1-5, the full variable domain reads NAGVMQNPRHLVRRRGQEARLRCSPMKGHSHVYWYRQLPEEGLKFMVYLQKENIIDESGMPKERFSAEFPKEGPSILRIQQVVRGDSAAYFCASSPYGPDQPQHFGDGTRLSIL.